One sample yielded the 28 T cell receptor beta chains listed below, sequenced in a study of blood T cells in healthy people across ages. The use of a sample-barcoded 5' primer and a J-beta primer mix characterized a second PCR of roughly 6 to 11 cycles. TCRdb reprocessed the 5' RACE reads with MiXCR, giving one entry per CDR3 protein. The sample shows 1.4 million to 1.5 million distinct CDR3 sequences, 42% of them seen only once. Sequencing was done on a sample of blood. All receptors come from a woman younger than 35 in good health.

The chain has TRBV6-5 and TRBJ1-1; D gene unclear. V lost 2 bases to trimming and J lost 1 base, with 14 bases between them. Germline V lookup: CDR1 MNHEY, CDR2 SVGAGI. This CDR3 has 16 residues. The CDR3, as DNA: TGTGCCAGCAGTTACAACAAGCGACGGAAGAACACTGAAGCTTTCTTT. This translates into CASSYNKRRKNTEAFF.

There are a few counts of this clonotype. The rearrangement joins TRBV7-6 to TRBJ2-5; unclear D gene. Germline V gene sequence: CDR1 SGHVS, CDR2 FNYEAQ. The V end lost 0 bases, the J end lost 5 bases, and 7 bases lay between the germline ends. This CDR3 is built from 13 residues. In DNA form, the CDR3 reads TGTGCCAGCAGCTTAGCTTGGGGTGAGACCCAGTACTTC. Its translation is CASSLAWGETQYF.

This clonotype has a count of ten or more. The rearrangement links TRBV29-1 to TRBJ2-3, with a tentative D call TRBD2 (5 bases). CDR1 SQVTM and CDR2 ANQGSEA come from the germline V gene. This CDR3 is 11 amino acids long. Trimming took 4 bases from V and 4 from J, leaving 6 bases between them. CDR3 DNA sequence: TGCAGCGTTGTGGGAGCAGATACGCAGTATTTT. Translating gives CSVVGADTQYF.

The chain employs TRBV20-1 and TRBJ1-2, with 7 bases aligning to TRBD1. Unmatched junction bases numbered 3, after V lost 1 base and J lost 4 bases. This CDR3 has 13 amino acids. In germline, CDR1 is DFQATT, CDR2 SNEGSKA (reference sequence). The CDR3 coding sequence is TGCAGTGCTAGAGGGACAGGATCCTATGGCTACACCTTC. Its protein product is CSARGTGSYGYTF.

In this sample, this clonotype turned up once. V and J are TRBV20-1 and TRBJ2-7, with D unresolved. The CDR3 runs to 14 residues. Per the germline V gene, CDR1 is DFQATT and CDR2 is SNEGSKA (reference sequence). Between the trimmed V and J ends, which lost 0 bases and 0 bases, there was a span of 9 bases. CDR3 coding DNA: TGCAGTGCTAGAGATCCTGGCAACTCCTACGAGCAGTACTTC. Its translation is CSARDPGNSYEQYF.

A few counts support this clonotype. The rearrangement uses TRBV7-9 and TRBJ2-5, with 10 nucleotides matching TRBD1. The end of the DNA is better explained by TRBJ2-4, so the J call may be wrong. CDR1 is SEHNR and CDR2 is FQNEAQ in the germline V gene (reference sequence). The CDR3 spans 16 residues. In DNA form, the CDR3 reads TGTGCCAGCAGCTTAACCCCCGGGACAGGGGAAAACATTCAGTACTTC. This codes for CASSLTPGTGENIQYF.

The genes are TRBV7-2 and TRBJ2-7; 8 bases line up with TRBD2. The CDR3 has 14 amino acids. V trimming: 1 base; J trimming: 6 bases; junction bases outside the gene matches: 5. Germline V CDR1 and CDR2: SGHTA, FQGNSA. The CDR3 spells CASSLGGRQSEQYF. CDR3 in DNA: TGTGCCAGCAGCTTAGGCGGGAGGCAGTCCGAGCAGTACTTC.

With regard to this clonotype: This sequence may be a read error, since a much larger clone differs from it by one base. The chain uses TRBV12-3 or TRBV12-4 and TRBJ2-3; D is unresolved. CDR3 length: 13 amino acids. For the CDR3, the DNA is TGTGCCATCAGTTCCTGGAGAACAGATACGCAGTATTTT. Translated, it gives CAISSWRTDTQYF.

The chain combines TRBV7-2 with TRBJ1-2; tentatively, D is TRBD1 (5 bases). The germline V gene encodes CDR1 SGHTA and CDR2 FQGNSA. The CDR3 extends over 11 amino acids. V was pared by 5 bases and J by 7 bases, with 8 bases between. The CDR3 nucleotides are TGTGCCAGCAGCGCGGGGGTTGGCTACACCTTC. The encoded protein is CASSAGVGYTF.

The chain is built from TRBV5-6 and TRBJ2-1; 11 bases fit TRBD2. Germline loops: CDR1 SGHDT, CDR2 YYEEEE. This CDR3 has 15 amino acids. The trim removed 7 bases at V and 5 bases at J, leaving 8 bases unmatched. The CDR3 region has the DNA TGTGCCAGCGGCCCGACTAGCGGGGCCCACAATGAGCAGTTCTTC. It is translated as CASGPTSGAHNEQFF.

Written as DNA, the CDR3 is TGTGCCAGCAGCTTAGAGGGATCGATTTCCGAGCAGTACTTC. Amino acids: CASSLEGSISEQYF. The J gene is TRBJ2-7, the V gene TRBV7-9, with no clear D. The CDR3 extends over 14 amino acids. Germline V CDR1 and CDR2: SEHNR, FQNEAQ (reference sequence). With 1 base removed from V and 6 bases from J, the gap between germline ends came to 13 bases. The whole variable domain, filled in from reference TRBV7-9 and TRBJ2-7, reads DTGVSQNPRHKITKRGQNVTFRCDPISEHNRLYWYRQTLGQGPEFLTYFQNEAQLEKSRLLSDRFSAERPKGSFSTLEIQRTEQGDSAMYLCASSLEGSISEQYFGPGTRLTVT.

In this sample, this clonotype turned up a few times. CDR3 region: CASVGPGYTF. The CDR3 DNA reads TGTGCCAGCGTAGGTCCCGGCTACACCTTC. The chain carries TRBV12-3 or TRBV12-4 and TRBJ1-2; D gene unclear. The V end was cut by 8 bases, the J end by 8 bases, with 9 bases between. CDR3 length: 10 amino acids.

The V call is TRBV2, the J call TRBJ2-5; D perhaps matches TRBD2 (6 bases). Germline V gene sequence: CDR1 SNHLY, CDR2 FYNNEI. Trimming pared 9 bases from V and 1 base from J, leaving 15 bases between. CDR3 length: 14 residues. The CDR3 loop is CARRIGTSQETQYF. The CDR3 region has the DNA TGTGCCAGACGAATTGGGACTTCCCAAGAGACCCAGTACTTC. The full variable domain, rest sourced from reference TRBV2 and TRBJ2-5, is EPEVTQTPSHQVTQMGQEVILRCVPISNHLYFYWYRQILGQKVEFLVSFYNNEISEKSEIFDDQFSVERPDGSNFTLKIRSTKLEDSAMYFCARRIGTSQETQYFGPGTRLLVL.

The chain joins TRBV6-1 to TRBJ2-7; D gene ambiguous. The CDR3 totals 15 residues. The V end lost 3 bases, the J end lost 0 bases, and 12 bases lay between the germline ends. Germline V gene data show CDR1 as MNHNS and CDR2 as SASEGT. DNA of the CDR3: TGTGCCAGCAGTGAGTCCAGGTGGTCCTCCTACGAGCAGTACTTC. Translated, it gives CASSESRWSSYEQYF.

This clonotype was detected many times. The rearrangement joins TRBV3-1 to TRBJ2-5, with D tentatively TRBD1 (5 bases). Trimming left V 1 base short and J 1 base short, with 7 bases between. CDR1 and CDR2 from the germline V gene are LGHDT and YNNKEL (reference sequence). This CDR3 is 14 amino acids long. The CDR3 region has the DNA TGTGCCAGCAGCCAAGGGGGCAGCCAAGAGACCCAGTACTTC. This encodes CASSQGGSQETQYF.

The J gene is TRBJ1-6, the V gene TRBV6-2 or TRBV6-3; the D gene is possibly TRBD1 (5 bases). The CDR3 loop spans 16 amino acids. CDR1 MNHEY and CDR2 SVGEGT come from the germline V gene. The V gene lost 2 bases and the J gene lost 4 bases, with 12 bases spanning the gap. The CDR3 DNA follows: TGTGCCAGCAGTTACCCACGGGGCTCGTATAATTCACCCCTCCACTTT. Encoded protein: CASSYPRGSYNSPLHF.

The V and J genes are TRBV6-6 and TRBJ1-1; weak D call: TRBD1 (5 bases). The V and J ends lost 7 bases and 1 base respectively, with 13 bases between them. The CDR3 is 14 amino acids. Germline V gene lookup returns CDR1 MNHNY and CDR2 SVGAGI (reference sequence). Here the CDR3 DNA reads TGTGCCAGCATCTCACAGGTTTCGAACACTGAAGCTTTCTTT. This codes for CASISQVSNTEAFF.

V is TRBV6-5 and J is TRBJ1-2, with D unresolved. CDR3 length: 14 amino acids. The germline V gene has CDR1 MNHEY and CDR2 SVGAGI. V gave up 7 bases and J gave up 2 bases, with 14 bases separating them. Written as DNA, the CDR3 is TGTGCCAGCAAGGTTGGTGGCTGGAACTATGGCTACACCTTC. It translates to CASKVGGWNYGYTF.

CDR3 sequence (DNA): TGTGCCAGCAGTTCGGTAGCCCTTCAGGGGGATACGCAGTATTTT. Protein product: CASSSVALQGDTQYF. This chain connects TRBV28 to TRBJ2-3; tentative D call: TRBD1 (6 bases). This CDR3 is built from 15 residues. Germline V CDR1 and CDR2: MDHEN, SYDVKM. V shed 4 bases and J shed 6 bases, with 17 bases lying between them. Full variable domain (outside the CDR3, taken from reference TRBV28 and TRBJ2-3): DVKVTQSSRYLVKRTGEKVFLECVQDMDHENMFWYRQDPGLGLRLIYFSYDVKMKEKGDIPEGYSVSREKKERFSLILESASTNQTSMYLCASSSVALQGDTQYFGPGTRLTVL.

This clonotype has just a few counts. V usage is TRBV4-1 and J usage is TRBJ2-7; 8 bases match TRBD1. This CDR3 contains 15 residues. The V gene's germline CDR1 is MGHRA and CDR2 YSYEKL. The V gene end was trimmed by 2 bases and the J gene end by 3 bases; junction bases not matched to a gene: 6. For the CDR3, the DNA is TGCGCCAGCAGCCAAAAGGGGGACAGGTACTACGAGCAGTACTTC. Protein sequence: CASSQKGDRYYEQYF.

The rearrangement links TRBV6-5 to TRBJ1-3; 7 bases align to TRBD1. This CDR3 has 16 amino acids. V lost 2 bases and J lost 2; bases outside the gene matches: 6. Germline V gene lookup returns CDR1 MNHEY and CDR2 SVGAGI. The CDR3: CASSYKSRGAGNTIYF. The CDR3 region has the DNA TGTGCCAGCAGTTACAAGAGCAGGGGGGCTGGAAACACCATATATTTT.

The rearrangement links TRBV12-3 or TRBV12-4 to TRBJ2-3, with D perhaps TRBD1 (6 bases). This CDR3 region has 11 residues. Trimming took 3 bases from V and 10 from J, leaving 8 bases between them. CDR3: CASSLGAAQYF. CDR3 nucleotide sequence: TGTGCCAGCAGTTTGGGGGCTGCGCAGTATTTT.

The V gene is TRBV12-3 or TRBV12-4, the J gene TRBJ1-3; no clear D. The CDR3 runs 14 residues. V was cut by 5 bases and J by 0 bases, with 8 bases left in between. The CDR3 bases are TGTGCCAGCAGTGTGGGTCACTCTGGAAACACCATATATTTT. Encoded protein: CASSVGHSGNTIYF.

This chain uses TRBV12-3 or TRBV12-4 with TRBJ1-2; a weak D match, TRBD1 (5 bases). Trimming stripped 4 bases from V and 3 bases from J, with 9 bases between. The CDR3 sequence is 13 residues long. CDR3: CASSWGLDYGYTF. For the CDR3, the DNA is TGTGCCAGCAGTTGGGGGTTAGACTATGGCTACACCTTC.

The rearrangement links TRBV29-1 to TRBJ2-7, with a possible D match to TRBD2 (5 bases). V was clipped by 6 bases and J by 4 bases, with 19 bases between them. The V gene's germline CDR1 is SQVTM and CDR2 ANQGSEA. This CDR3 is 14 amino acids long. The DNA for the CDR3 is TGCAGCGTCCAAAGGGCCGACACGGGATACGAGCAGTACTTC. This gives the protein CSVQRADTGYEQYF.

The chain uses TRBV5-1 and TRBJ2-5, with 7 bases that match TRBD1. The end of the DNA aligns better with TRBJ2-7, so the J call may be wrong. Germline lookup yields CDR1 SGHRS and CDR2 YFSETQ. The CDR3 length is 16 residues. CDR3: CASSLAPGGIPYEQYF. The CDR3 nucleotides are TGCGCCAGCAGCTTGGCCCCAGGGGGAATACCCTACGAGCAGTACTTC.

The chain carries TRBV7-6 and TRBJ2-3, with D perhaps TRBD2 (5 bases). Germline CDR1 reads SGHVS; CDR2 reads FNYEAQ. V dropped 1 base and J dropped 3 bases, with 11 bases sitting between them. The CDR3 totals 15 residues. The CDR3 coding sequence is TGTGCCAGCAGCTTAGAGGGCCCGGGAACAGATACGCAGTATTTT. This encodes CASSLEGPGTDTQYF.

This clonotype came up many times. This chain uses TRBV9 with TRBJ2-3, with D perhaps matching TRBD1 (5 bases). The CDR3 runs to 13 residues. From germline, CDR1 is SGDLS and CDR2 YYNGEE. Trimming left V 3 bases short and J 3 bases short, with 8 bases between. CDR3 sequence (DNA): TGTGCCAGCAGCGGACAGACAACAGATACGCAGTATTTT. Translating it yields CASSGQTTDTQYF.